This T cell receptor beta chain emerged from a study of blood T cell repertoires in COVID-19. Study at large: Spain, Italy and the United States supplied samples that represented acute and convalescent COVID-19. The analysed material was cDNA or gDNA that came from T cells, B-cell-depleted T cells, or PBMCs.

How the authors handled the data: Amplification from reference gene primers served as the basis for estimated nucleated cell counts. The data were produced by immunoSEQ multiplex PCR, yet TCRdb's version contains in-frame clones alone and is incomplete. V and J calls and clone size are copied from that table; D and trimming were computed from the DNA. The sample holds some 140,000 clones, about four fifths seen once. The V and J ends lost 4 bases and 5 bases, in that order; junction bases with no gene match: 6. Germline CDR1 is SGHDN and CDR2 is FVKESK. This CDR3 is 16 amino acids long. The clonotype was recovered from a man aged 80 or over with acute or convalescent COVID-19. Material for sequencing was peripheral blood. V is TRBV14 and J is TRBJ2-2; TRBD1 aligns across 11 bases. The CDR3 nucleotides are TGTGCCAGCAGCCGCGGACAGGGGGCAACGACCGGGGAGCTGTTTTTT. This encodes CASSRGQGATTGELFF.